Presented here are 19 T cell receptor beta chains from one specimen sequenced in a study of response to subunit inactivated influenza vaccine (dated 2018 in TCRdb). Libraries were constructed by RT-PCR. Data came from an Illumina HiSeq 2500. Using fastp trimming at Q25 and MiXCR clonotype assembly, TCRdb reanalyzed the public sequencing data and kept in-frame beta chains. Identical CDR3 protein sequences are pooled into one entry, listed with their most common genes and DNA. This sample has 400,000 to 650,000 distinct CDR3 sequences in its table, and more than 7% of those were observed once. Of the sample, roughly 13% falls within the top ten clones. The input for sequencing was PBMCs from blood, taken less than 25 months after vaccination. Receptor source: a man aged 45 to 70 who received an inactivated influenza vaccine. Donor details come from another sample of the same person, matched by shared clones.

Ten or more counts support this clonotype. The chain joins TRBV4-2 to TRBJ2-2; D is possibly TRBD1 (5 bases). V gave up 4 bases and J gave up 0 bases, with 12 bases separating them. Per the germline V gene, CDR1 is LGHNA and CDR2 is YNFKEQ. The CDR3 spans 16 residues. The CDR3 region has the DNA TGTGCCAGCAGCCCCCCGGACACTACGAACACCGGGGAGCTGTTTTTT. This encodes CASSPPDTTNTGELFF.

This clonotype was seen repeatedly, ten times or more. The V and J genes are TRBV10-3 and TRBJ2-3; D may be TRBD2 (6 bases). The V end was cut by 10 bases, the J end by 4 bases, with 15 bases between. CDR3 length: 13 amino acids. Germline V gives CDR1 ENHRY, CDR2 SYGVKD. The CDR3 is CATRPGGADTQYF. CDR3 coding DNA: TGTGCCACCAGGCCCGGAGGGGCAGATACGCAGTATTTT.

This chain connects TRBV12-3 or TRBV12-4 to TRBJ1-5; D is ambiguous. The CDR3 spans 12 residues. With 5 bases removed from V and 6 bases from J, the gap between germline ends came to 8 bases. The CDR3 nucleotides read TGTGCCAGCAGTCCGACCCGTCAGCCCCAGCATTTT. Translated: CASSPTRQPQHF.

There are a few counts of this clonotype. The chain combines TRBV27 with TRBJ1-4, with 7 positions matching TRBD1. Germline V CDR1 and CDR2: MNHEY, SMNVEV (reference sequence). The CDR3 consists of 13 residues. V dropped 6 bases and J dropped 8; count of bases not matched to a gene: 6. The CDR3 DNA sequence: TGTGCCAGCAGCGACAGGGCTAGGGAAAAACTGTTTTTT. This codes for CASSDRAREKLFF.

This clonotype was seen more than once but under ten times. The V gene is TRBV12-3 or TRBV12-4, the J gene TRBJ1-2, with D perhaps matching TRBD1 (6 bases). There are 12 residues in the CDR3. Deletions cut 5 bases from V and 8 bases from J, with 12 bases between. The CDR3 loop reads CASSTQGLGYTF. CDR3 nucleotides: TGTGCCAGCAGTACACAGGGATTGGGCTACACCTTC.

V usage is TRBV7-9 and J usage is TRBJ2-5, with unresolved D. Germline assignment: CDR1 SEHNR and CDR2 FQNEAQ (reference sequence). V lost 5 bases to trimming and J lost 0 bases, with 10 bases between them. This CDR3 has 14 residues. The CDR3 protein is CASSLRRDQETQYF. The CDR3 DNA follows: TGTGCCAGCAGCCTCAGACGGGACCAAGAGACCCAGTACTTC.

This clonotype was recorded at least ten times. The CDR3 DNA follows: TGTGCCAGCGCGGGACAAAACACCGGGGAGCTGTTTTTT. Protein sequence: CASAGQNTGELFF. The chain has TRBV18 and TRBJ2-2, with D perhaps given as TRBD1 or TRBD2 (6 bases each). V lost 8 bases and J 2 bases, leaving 9 bases between the germline ends. CDR3 length: 13 residues. CDR1 KGHSH and CDR2 LQKENI come from the germline V gene. Using reference TRBV18 and TRBJ2-2 for the parts outside the CDR3, the full variable domain is NAGVMQNPRHLVRRRGQEARLRCSPMKGHSHVYWYRQLPEEGLKFMVYLQKENIIDESGMPKERFSAEFPKEGPSILRIQQVVRGDSAAYFCASAGQNTGELFFGEGSRLTVL.

The CDR3: CAISDSSGGGGEQYF. In DNA form, the CDR3 reads TGTGCCATCAGTGATTCTAGCGGGGGAGGTGGGGAGCAGTACTTC. The chain has TRBV10-3 and TRBJ2-7; 10 bases map to TRBD2. The CDR3 covers 15 residues. Germline assignment: CDR1 ENHRY and CDR2 SYGVKD. Losses at the gene ends were 3 bases for V and 7 bases for J; bases not matched to a gene: 9.

This clonotype appeared a few times. This chain joins TRBV6-1 and TRBJ2-4; TRBD2 aligns across 10 bases. The J segment lost 8 bases and the V segment lost 5 bases, leaving 12 bases of the junction unmatched. The germline V gene has CDR1 MNHNS and CDR2 SASEGT. CDR3 size: 16 residues. CDR3 sequence: CASSPRIAGGSHIQYF. DNA of the CDR3: TGTGCCAGCAGTCCCCGGATAGCGGGAGGATCCCACATTCAGTACTTC.

A few counts support this clonotype. The gene calls are TRBV7-2 and TRBJ1-1; TRBD1 is a possible D gene (6 bases). The CDR3 spans 14 residues. The V gene's germline CDR1 is SGHTA and CDR2 FQGNSA. Trimming took 5 bases from V and 1 from J, leaving 11 bases between them. The CDR3 reads CASSRQGTNTEAFF. CDR3 DNA: TGTGCCAGCAGCCGTCAGGGGACGAACACTGAAGCTTTCTTT.

This chain links TRBV10-3 with TRBJ2-7, with D possibly matching TRBD2 (5 bases). The CDR3 consists of 12 residues. The V end was cut by 7 bases, the J end by 2 bases, with 9 bases between. CDR1 is ENHRY, CDR2 SYGVKD, per germline. The CDR3 loop reads CAINGGPYEQYF. CDR3 DNA sequence: TGTGCCATCAATGGCGGGCCCTACGAGCAGTACTTC.

This clonotype was observed at least ten times. The chain links TRBV12-3 or TRBV12-4 to TRBJ2-1; D may correspond to TRBD1 or TRBD2 (5 bases each). The V end was cut by 8 bases, the J end by 5 bases, with 13 bases between. This CDR3 is 13 amino acids long. The CDR3 reads CASRWGTDNEQFF. CDR3 sequence (DNA): TGTGCCAGCCGATGGGGGACCGACAATGAGCAGTTCTTC.

This clonotype was counted only a few times. The chain is built from TRBV5-1 and TRBJ2-1; possibly TRBD2 for D (6 bases). The ends were cut back, 1 base at V and 10 bases at J, with 12 bases in the middle. CDR1 and CDR2 from the germline V gene are SGHRS and YFSETQ. This CDR3 spans 13 amino acids. The CDR3 bases are TGCGCCAGCAGCTTGTCCCCTGGAGGGGAGCAGTTCTTC. It specifies CASSLSPGGEQFF.

On this clonotype itself: The junction departs from the called germline gene at one end, perhaps through a read error. V gene TRBV12-3 or TRBV12-4 combines with J gene TRBJ2-1, with D uncertain. The CDR3 runs 13 residues. The DNA of the CDR3 is TGTTCCAGCAGTTTAGCTTTGGATTATGAGCAGTTCTTC. Encoded protein: CSSSLALDYEQFF.

The rearrangement uses TRBV5-5 and TRBJ2-3, with TRBD2 as a possible D gene (6 bases). In germline, CDR1 is SGHKS, CDR2 YYEKEE (reference sequence). V lost 4 bases and J 3 bases, leaving 18 bases between the germline ends. This CDR3 has 16 residues. CDR3 nucleotide sequence: TGTGCCAGCAGCCTTCTGGGGGGAGTCGGGACAGATACGCAGTATTTT. Protein: CASSLLGGVGTDTQYF. The full variable domain, in which reference TRBV5-5 and TRBJ2-3 provide the parts outside the CDR3, is DAGVTQSPTHLIKTRGQQVTLRCSPISGHKSVSWYQQVLGQGPQFIFQYYEKEERGRGNFPDRFSARQFPNYSSELNVNALLLGDSALYLCASSLLGGVGTDTQYFGPGTRLTVL.

This clonotype has a handful of counts. The V gene is TRBV10-3, the J gene TRBJ1-1; possible D gene TRBD1, 5 bases. Deletions cut 2 bases from V and 4 bases from J, with 8 bases between. Germline lookup yields CDR1 ENHRY and CDR2 SYGVKD. CDR3 length: 13 amino acids. For the CDR3, the DNA is TGTGCCATCAGTGAGGGGGGGAGCACTGAAGCTTTCTTT. Residues: CAISEGGSTEAFF.

This clonotype has more than one count but fewer than ten. The J gene is TRBJ2-7, the V gene TRBV6-6, with D perhaps matching TRBD1 (6 bases). V lost 7 bases to trimming and J lost 7 bases, with 17 bases between them. Germline CDR1 reads MNHNY; CDR2 reads SVGAGI (reference sequence). This CDR3 contains 13 residues. The CDR3 DNA is TGTGCCAGCATTCGGACTCCTAGGGGGGAGCAGTACTTC. It codes for CASIRTPRGEQYF.

The genes are TRBV20-1 and TRBJ2-3; D not resolved. Deletions cut 0 bases from V and 1 base from J, with 11 bases between. The CDR3 runs 15 residues. Germline V gene lookup returns CDR1 DFQATT and CDR2 SNEGSKA (reference sequence). CDR3 residues: CSARDPNIGTDTQYF. The CDR3 DNA reads as TGCAGTGCTAGAGATCCCAATATAGGCACAGATACGCAGTATTTT.

The sample holds many counts of this clonotype. The V call is TRBV5-1, the J call TRBJ2-7, with D perhaps matching TRBD1 or TRBD2 (5 bases each). Germline V CDR1 and CDR2: SGHRS, YFSETQ. The ends were cut back, 3 bases at V and 2 bases at J, with 12 bases in the middle. There are 14 residues in the CDR3. The CDR3 loop is CASSWGTAAYEQYF. The CDR3 bases are TGCGCCAGCAGCTGGGGGACCGCAGCCTACGAGCAGTACTTC.